The T cell receptor (beta chain) described here comes from a study of control samples from healthy donors and cancer patients. The data were produced by immunoSEQ multiplex PCR, yet TCRdb's version contains in-frame clones alone and is incomplete. The sample consists of 150,000 or so clones, approximately 92% of them appearing once. With 4 bases removed from V and 1 base from J, the gap between germline ends came to 14 bases. This CDR3 contains 15 residues. Germline CDR1 LNHDA, CDR2 SQIVND (reference sequence). The receptor was derived from a woman aged 55-69 years in good health. This rearrangement joins TRBV19 to TRBJ2-7; TRBD2 might be the D (7 bases). Sequencing was carried out using blood. CDR3 amino acids: CASSKGGVRSYEQYF. DNA for the CDR3: TGTGCCAGTAGTAAGGGGGGGGTTAGGTCCTACGAGCAGTACTTC.